One T cell receptor beta chain is described in this entry. The protocol was immunoSEQ multiplex PCR, while the TCRdb copy is restricted to in-frame clones and leaves out a portion. This sample carries about 5,900 clones, about nine tenths of them seen once, and the ten largest clones take 14% to 15%. This sample is drawn from a study of hypomethylating agent response in myelodysplastic syndrome. V dropped 5 bases and J dropped 4; count of bases not matched to a gene: 6. Germline assignment: CDR1 SGHTA and CDR2 FQGNSA. The CDR3 loop spans 15 amino acids. The V gene is TRBV7-2, the J gene TRBJ2-7; 12 bases match TRBD1. The specimen was bone marrow, collected before or after starting hypomethylating agent treatment for myelodysplastic syndrome (not recorded which). The clonotype was recovered from a human donor with myelodysplastic syndrome. CDR3 bases: TGTGCCAGCAGCATAGGGGACAGGGGGCTATACGAGCAGTACTTC. Translated: CASSIGDRGLYEQYF.